The TCR beta chain described here comes from a study of T cells in localized non-small cell lung cancer. Assay used: immunoSEQ multiplex PCR; TCRdb lists only in-frame clones, some missing. The sample lists approximately 5,000 clones, more than 65% seen once, with less than 70% in the top ten. A word on this clone: Its antigen is not identified.

Whole-study findings and limits: Adjacent lung exhibited a median of 57 among the 100 most abundant tumor clones. Density of T cells in blood, when higher, went with longer overall survival. As only one tumor region underwent sequencing, heterogeneity remains possible. Uninvolved adjacent lung had higher T cell clonality than tumor and all other tissues.

This CDR3 spans 14 amino acids. Germline CDR1 reads SNHLY; CDR2 reads FYNNEI. V lost 5 bases, J lost 3 bases, and 11 bases lay in between. This sequence joins TRBV2 and TRBJ1-5; D remains ambiguous. The specimen was peripheral blood mononuclear cells, collected before any cancer treatment. The receptor was isolated from a female donor of 60 years or more with stage II lung adenocarcinoma. The chain's CDR3 is CASSRRGVNQPQHF. CDR3 DNA: TGTGCCAGCAGTCGGCGAGGTGTCAATCAGCCCCAGCATTTT.